The T cell receptor (beta chain) under discussion was sequenced for a study of PD-L1 blockade in urothelial cancer. This sample's time point: pretreatment peripheral blood. Here immunoSEQ multiplex PCR was the method, and the copy in TCRdb shows in-frame clones only, minus some. Of roughly 43,000 clones listed, 65% to 85% are singletons. Germline assignment: CDR1 SGHAT and CDR2 FQNNGV. This CDR3 comprises 14 residues. V was shortened by 0 bases and J by 5 bases, with 10 bases between the two germline ends. This chain connects TRBV11-2 to TRBJ1-1, with a weak D call TRBD1 (5 bases). The sequencing used PBMCs, collected around atezolizumab (anti-PD-L1) treatment. This TCR derives from a man between 60 and 75 years old with urothelial cancer. The DNA of the CDR3 is TGTGCCAGCAGCTTAGAGGGGAAGGGGACTGAAGCTTTCTTT. Protein: CASSLEGKGTEAFF.